The clone carrying this T cell receptor (beta chain) was seen at least ten times. Its specificity is not known. This entry comes from a study of neurological immune-mediated disorders. With 10-nucleotide random UMIs included, cDNA was synthesized by 5'RACE. Over 160 million TCR-beta sequences, together covering 15-18 subjects, were produced by every individual sequencing run that was carried out. Using its own MiXCR run on the 5' RACE reads, TCRdb lists one record per CDR3 protein. The sample records 50,000 or so distinct CDR3 sequences, 10% being singletons. Study results and caveats: Multiple sclerosis, the disease with the least TCR clonal expansion, fell below healthy controls, whereas HTLV-1-associated myelopathy showed the most.

Libraries used 2 million unsorted PBMCs kept frozen in RNAlater. The CDR3 sequence is 14 residues long. The V segment lost 3 bases and the J segment 10 bases; nucleotides outside the gene matches: 12. The V gene's germline CDR1 is DFQATT and CDR2 SNEGSKA (reference sequence). The TCR was taken from a woman between 40 and 50 years old with HTLV-1-associated myelopathy (HAM/TSP). The chain carries TRBV20-1 and TRBJ2-1, with 7 nucleotides matching TRBD1. The sequencing input was PBMCs. CDR3 coding DNA: TGCAGTGCTAGTTCCGGGACAGCCGACGGGGAGCAGTTCTTC. Protein: CSASSGTADGEQFF.